One sample yielded the 9 T cell receptor beta chains listed below, sequenced in a study of blood T cell repertoires in COVID-19 (dated by TCRdb to 2020 to 2022). The receptor library was made with the immunoSEQ multiplex PCR assay. TCRdb stores this immuneACCESS table with in-frame sequences only. Part of the clones is absent; in the studies checked, under half of the shortfall reflects unresolved V genes, and no reason is known for the rest. This sample holds 300,000 to 450,000 clones; 85% were observed only once. Roughly 3.4% of the sample rests with the top ten. Sample: peripheral blood. These receptors originate from a woman between 18 and 29 years old with acute or convalescent COVID-19.

This clone has a single count. The rearrangement joins TRBV10-1 to TRBJ1-5; no firm D call. The CDR3 length is 12 residues. Trimming left V 0 bases short and J 5 bases short, with 2 bases between. CDR1 is WNHNN and CDR2 is SYGVQD in the germline V gene (reference sequence). The CDR3 DNA is TGCGCCAGCAGTGAGTCCTATCAGCCCCAGCATTTT. Translation: CASSESYQPQHF.

The J gene is TRBJ2-6, the V gene TRBV29-1, with D possibly matching TRBD1 (5 bases). CDR1 SQVTM and CDR2 ANQGSEA come from the germline V gene. The CDR3 loop spans 17 amino acids. Trimming removed 7 bases from V and 0 bases from J, with 19 bases in between. DNA for the CDR3: TGCAGCGCCACGGGTGGGGCATCGGACTCTGGGGCCAACGTCCTGACTTTC. This encodes CSATGGASDSGANVLTF.

This rearrangement joins TRBV7-8 to TRBJ1-1; D ambiguous. CDR1 SGHVS and CDR2 FQNEAQ come from the germline V gene. V was clipped by 5 bases and J by 5 bases, with 12 bases between them. The CDR3 runs to 13 residues. For the CDR3, the DNA is TGTGCCAGCAGCCCTAGTGGGAGGACTGAAGCTTTCTTT. Its protein product is CASSPSGRTEAFF.

This clone showed up just once. The rearrangement uses TRBV13 and TRBJ1-6; TRBD1 matches 7 bases. Germline trimming cut 6 bases from V and 7 bases from J; bases unmatched to any gene: 6. The CDR3 is 14 residues long. Germline V gene sequence: CDR1 PRHDT, CDR2 FYEKMQ (reference sequence). The CDR3 region is CASSRGTENSPLHF. CDR3 bases: TGTGCCAGCAGTCGTGGGACAGAAAATTCACCCCTCCACTTT.

V usage is TRBV21-1 and J usage is TRBJ2-7; the DNA was not compared with TRBD2, the D call given in the table. TRBV21-1 is shown as a pseudogene. The CDR3 has 13 residues. The CDR3 DNA follows: TGTGCCACTTCGGACTACTACTCCTACGAGCAGTACTTC. It codes for CATSDYYSYEQYF.

This clone was picked up one time. V is TRBV10-3 and J is TRBJ1-4; D remains ambiguous. In germline, CDR1 is ENHRY, CDR2 SYGVKD. This CDR3 has 13 residues. Trimming shortened V by 4 bases and J by 5 bases, and 8 bases separated the two germline ends. The CDR3 loop reads CAISVGWNEKLFF. CDR3 nucleotide sequence: TGTGCCATCAGTGTCGGGTGGAATGAAAAACTGTTTTTT.

This clone was detected only a few times. The V call is TRBV18, the J call TRBJ2-2, with 10 bases matching TRBD2. J gave up 1 base and V 5 bases, and 4 bases lay outside the gene matches. The CDR3 consists of 16 residues. Germline values: CDR1 KGHSH, CDR2 LQKENI. In nucleotides, the CDR3 is TGTGCCAGCTCATTCGGACTAGCGGAGAACACCGGGGAGCTGTTTTTT. Translating gives CASSFGLAENTGELFF. The complete variable domain, with remaining parts taken from reference TRBV18 and TRBJ2-2, reads NAGVMQNPRHLVRRRGQEARLRCSPMKGHSHVYWYRQLPEEGLKFMVYLQKENIIDESGMPKERFSAEFPKEGPSILRIQQVVRGDSAAYFCASSFGLAENTGELFFGEGSRLTVL.

The chain couples TRBV13 to TRBJ1-1, with TRBD1 as a possible D gene (6 bases). The ends were cut back, 0 bases at V and 6 bases at J, with 17 bases in the middle. CDR3 length: 16 amino acids. In germline, CDR1 is PRHDT, CDR2 FYEKMQ (reference sequence). CDR3 DNA: TGTGCCAGCAGCTTAGGCGCCGCAGGGGTCCGCTCTGAAGCTTTCTTT. Translation gives CASSLGAAGVRSEAFF.

The table lists this clone with a count of one. CDR3 in amino acids: CASTLPRQPQHF. DNA of the CDR3: TGTGCCAGCACCCTGCCCCGGCAGCCCCAGCATTTT. The rearrangement joins TRBV28 to TRBJ1-5; D gene unclear. CDR1 MDHEN and CDR2 SYDVKM come from the germline V gene. The V end lost 7 bases, the J end lost 7 bases, and 11 bases lay between the germline ends. The CDR3 runs 12 residues.